This T cell receptor (beta chain) was observed in a study of cytomegalovirus exposure and HLA in healthy donors. Per germline, CDR1 MGHRA and CDR2 YSYEKL. The CDR3 is 19 amino acids. V gave up 2 bases and J gave up 1 base, with 20 bases separating them. The primer mix had 60 Vbeta and 13 Jbeta primers. Repertoires were generated with immunoSEQ multiplex PCR, while TCRdb's copy carries only in-frame clones and drops some. The sample yields 35,000 to 55,000 clones, around 69% seen once. Input material: PBMCs. This TCR was sampled from a woman in her 30s in good health and CMV-seronegative. The chain couples TRBV4-1 to TRBJ2-2; possible D gene TRBD1, 6 bases. Here the CDR3 DNA reads TGCGCCAGCAGCCAACCTACTCAACAGGGAAGAGAGAACACCGGGGAGCTGTTTTTT. It is translated as CASSQPTQQGRENTGELFF.